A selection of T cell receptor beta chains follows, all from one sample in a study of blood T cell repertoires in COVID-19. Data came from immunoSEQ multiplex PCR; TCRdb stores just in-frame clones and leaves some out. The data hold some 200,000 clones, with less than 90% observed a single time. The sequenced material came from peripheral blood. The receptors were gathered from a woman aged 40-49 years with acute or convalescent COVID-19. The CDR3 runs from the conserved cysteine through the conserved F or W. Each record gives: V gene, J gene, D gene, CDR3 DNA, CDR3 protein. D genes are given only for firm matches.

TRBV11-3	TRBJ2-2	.	TGTGCCAGCAGCTCAAACACCGGGGAGCTGTTTTTT	CASSSNTGELFF
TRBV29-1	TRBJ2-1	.	TGCAGCGTTGAAACTACGGACTCTTACAATGAGCAGTTCTTC	CSVETTDSYNEQFF
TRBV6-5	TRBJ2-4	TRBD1	TGTGCCAGCAGTTCCACGGACAGGGTGAACATTCAGTACTTC	CASSSTDRVNIQYF
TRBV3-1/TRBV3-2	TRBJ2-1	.	TGTGCCAGCAGCCAACCCTCGTGGCAGGGTTACAATGAGCAGTTCTTC	CASSQPSWQGYNEQFF
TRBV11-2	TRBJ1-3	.	TGTGCCAGCAGCTTGTCTGGGGGGGTGTTCTCTGGAAACACCATATATTTT	CASSLSGGVFSGNTIYF
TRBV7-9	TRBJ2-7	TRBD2	TGTGCCAGCAGCTTAGAGCGCAGCGGGAGTGCCTACGAGCAGTACTTC	CASSLERSGSAYEQYF
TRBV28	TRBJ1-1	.	TGTGCCAGCAGTTTATTGGGGGGGAACACTGAAGCTTTCTTT	CASSLLGGNTEAFF
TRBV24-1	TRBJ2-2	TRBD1	TGTGCCACCAGTGGGGCCGGGACAGGGGACGGCGGGGAGCTGTTTTTT	CATSGAGTGDGGELFF
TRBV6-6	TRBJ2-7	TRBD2	TGTGCCAGCAGAAGGACGGGGGAGGGTTCCTACGAGCAGTACTTC	CASRRTGEGSYEQYF
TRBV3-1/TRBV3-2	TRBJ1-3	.	TGTGCCAGCGGACAGTTCGGAAACACCATATATTTT	CASGQFGNTIYF
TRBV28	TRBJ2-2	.	TGTGCCAGCTCACGGGGGGCGCCGAACACCGGGGAGCTGTTTTTT	CASSRGAPNTGELFF
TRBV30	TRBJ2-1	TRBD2	TGTGCCTGGAGTGACGGACTAGCGGGAGTCAATGAGCAGTTCTTC	CAWSDGLAGVNEQFF
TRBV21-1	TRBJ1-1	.	TGTGCCAGCAGCGGTCCGTCCCCGACAGGGATCACTGAAGCTTTCTTT	CASSGPSPTGITEAFF
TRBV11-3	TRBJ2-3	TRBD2	TGTGCCAGCAGCTCGGGACTAGCGGGCCCAGATACGCAGTATTTT	CASSSGLAGPDTQYF
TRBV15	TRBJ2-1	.	TGTGCCACCAGCAGAAGAACCGGGGTCTACAATGAGCAGTTCTTC	CATSRRTGVYNEQFF